The 22 T cell receptor beta chains below were found in one sample sequenced in a study of T cells in Graves' hyperthyroidism and ophthalmopathy. Amplification yielded TCR beta CDR3 regions, with RNA transcripts as the source. With the HTBI primer set, the TCR CDR3 went through a first round of RT-PCR. TCRdb called the multiplex PCR reads again in MiXCR, with one record for every CDR3 protein. The table includes roughly 240,000 distinct CDR3 sequences, almost 25% detected once. Sequences were obtained from blood. These receptors were obtained from a woman aged 35 to 49 with Graves' ophthalmopathy.

The J gene is TRBJ1-1, the V gene TRBV6-5; TRBD1 aligns across 7 bases. The length of the CDR3 is 15 residues. The trim removed 3 bases at V and 2 bases at J, leaving 6 bases unmatched. The germline V gene has CDR1 MNHEY and CDR2 SVGAGI. In nucleotides, the CDR3 is TGTGCCAGCAGTTATGGGCGACAGGGAAACACTGAAGCTTTCTTT. It specifies CASSYGRQGNTEAFF.

This clonotype was observed at least ten times. This rearrangement joins TRBV14 to TRBJ2-7; no clear D. The V end lost 1 base, the J end lost 1 base, and 14 bases lay between the germline ends. Germline values: CDR1 SGHDN, CDR2 FVKESK. The CDR3 extends over 16 amino acids. CDR3 loop: CASSQAGHWNSYEQYF. The DNA of the CDR3 is TGTGCCAGCAGCCAAGCAGGCCACTGGAATTCCTACGAGCAGTACTTC.

This clonotype was picked up many times. The chain has TRBV7-3 and TRBJ2-5, with D maybe TRBD1 (5 bases). Trimming removed 2 bases from V and 5 bases from J, with 15 bases in between. The CDR3 has 15 amino acids. Germline CDR1 and CDR2: SGHTA and FQGTGA. The CDR3 DNA is TGTGCCAGCAGCTTATACCCACAGGCCGGGGAGACCCAGTACTTC. It codes for CASSLYPQAGETQYF.

This clonotype was seen ten or more times. This chain uses TRBV4-1 with TRBJ2-7; weak D call: TRBD1 (6 bases). Deletions cut 3 bases from V and 3 bases from J, with 12 bases between. CDR1 is MGHRA and CDR2 is YSYEKL in the germline V gene. The CDR3 length is 14 residues. The DNA for the CDR3 is TGCGCCAGCAGCCACCACGGACAGTTCTACGAGCAGTACTTC. It encodes CASSHHGQFYEQYF.

This clonotype was observed at least ten times. This rearrangement joins TRBV7-2 to TRBJ1-6, with D tentatively TRBD1 (6 bases). Between the trimmed V and J ends, which lost 4 bases and 6 bases, there was a span of 10 bases. The CDR3 runs to 14 residues. Germline V CDR1 and CDR2: SGHTA, FQGNSA. CDR3 coding DNA: TGTGCCAGCAGCTGGGGGGCGGGTAATTCACCCCTCCACTTT. Encoded protein: CASSWGAGNSPLHF.

Many counts were recorded for this clonotype. The chain combines TRBV28 with TRBJ1-1, with D unclear. The CDR3 has 15 amino acids. Germline values: CDR1 MDHEN, CDR2 SYDVKM. Trimming took off 6 bases at V and 1 base at J, with 15 bases between the two ends. This chain's CDR3 is CASSPSWPTNTEAFF. The CDR3 nucleotides read TGTGCCAGCAGCCCCTCTTGGCCGACGAACACTGAAGCTTTCTTT.

This clonotype was seen many times. The chain combines TRBV6-5 with TRBJ2-2; D is perhaps TRBD2 (6 bases). CDR1 is MNHEY and CDR2 is SVGAGI in the germline V gene. CDR3 size: 17 residues. Trimming pared 2 bases from V and 6 bases from J, leaving 19 bases between. CDR3 sequence (DNA): TGTGCCAGCAGTTACCTTCTGACGGGAGCTAATCCCGGGGAGCTGTTTTTT. Translated: CASSYLLTGANPGELFF.

This clonotype was seen many times. The V call is TRBV2, the J call TRBJ1-6, with 7 bases lining up with TRBD1. The V segment lost 6 bases and the J segment 4 bases; nucleotides outside the gene matches: 9. Germline V gives CDR1 SNHLY, CDR2 FYNNEI. This CDR3 is 16 amino acids long. As DNA, the CDR3 is TGTGCCAGCAGCGGGGACAGTGTCGGATATAATTCACCCCTCCACTTT. It encodes CASSGDSVGYNSPLHF. Combining the CDR3 with reference TRBV2 and TRBJ1-6 gives the whole variable domain EPEVTQTPSHQVTQMGQEVILRCVPISNHLYFYWYRQILGQKVEFLVSFYNNEISEKSEIFDDQFSVERPDGSNFTLKIRSTKLEDSAMYFCASSGDSVGYNSPLHFGNGTRLTVT.

This clonotype has ten or more counts. V usage is TRBV25-1 and J usage is TRBJ2-5; TRBD2 aligns across 8 bases. The CDR3 loop spans 13 amino acids. From germline, CDR1 is MGHDK and CDR2 SYGVNS. The CDR3 spells CASRGTRGETQYF. CDR3 sequence (DNA): TGTGCTAGCCGAGGGACTAGAGGAGAGACCCAGTACTTC.

This clonotype was detected ten times or more. The rearrangement joins TRBV6-5 to TRBJ2-7, with a possible D match to TRBD2 (6 bases). There are 13 residues in the CDR3. Trimming left V 8 bases short and J 6 bases short, with 17 bases between. Germline V gene sequence: CDR1 MNHEY, CDR2 SVGAGI. CDR3 sequence reads: CASSAEGRGEQYF. The CDR3 DNA is TGTGCCAGCTCCGCGGAGGGGAGAGGCGAGCAGTACTTC.

The J gene is TRBJ2-2, the V gene TRBV6-1, with TRBD1 matching over 8 bases. Germline-derived CDR1 and CDR2 are MNHNS and SASEGT. The CDR3 totals 15 residues. Losses at the gene ends were 6 bases for V and 4 bases for J; bases not matched to a gene: 7. The CDR3 DNA reads as TGTGCCAGCAGGACAGGGGACCGAAGCACCGGGGAGCTGTTTTTT. Translation: CASRTGDRSTGELFF.

This clonotype came up many times. The CDR3 reads CASSSPRQGWAKNIQYF. The DNA for the CDR3 is TGTGCCAGCAGTTCGCCGCGACAGGGTTGGGCCAAAAACATTCAGTACTTC. The chain uses TRBV28 and TRBJ2-4; 7 bases are shared with TRBD1. CDR3 length: 17 amino acids. Germline V gene data show CDR1 as MDHEN and CDR2 as SYDVKM. Unmatched junction bases numbered 10, after V lost 4 bases and J lost 1 base. Drawing the rest from reference TRBV28 and TRBJ2-4, the complete variable domain is DVKVTQSSRYLVKRTGEKVFLECVQDMDHENMFWYRQDPGLGLRLIYFSYDVKMKEKGDIPEGYSVSREKKERFSLILESASTNQTSMYLCASSSPRQGWAKNIQYFGAGTRLSVL.

The chain is built from TRBV2 and TRBJ2-2; D may correspond to TRBD1 or TRBD2 (6 bases each). CDR1 and CDR2 (germline): SNHLY, FYNNEI. The ends were cut back, 7 bases at V and 7 bases at J, with 13 bases in the middle. The CDR3 runs to 13 residues. This chain's CDR3 is CASTPGAIGELFF. The CDR3 DNA follows: TGTGCCAGCACCCCGGGGGCGATCGGGGAGCTGTTTTTT.

This clonotype has a count of ten or more. The V gene is TRBV2, the J gene TRBJ2-7; D not certain. The CDR3 length is 12 residues. Trimming left V 7 bases short and J 2 bases short, with 9 bases between. Germline V gives CDR1 SNHLY, CDR2 FYNNEI. The CDR3 DNA follows: TGTGCCAGCAAACCCGATCCCTACGAGCAGTACTTC. Encoded protein: CASKPDPYEQYF. Based on the CDR3 plus reference TRBV2 and TRBJ2-7, the full variable domain is EPEVTQTPSHQVTQMGQEVILRCVPISNHLYFYWYRQILGQKVEFLVSFYNNEISEKSEIFDDQFSVERPDGSNFTLKIRSTKLEDSAMYFCASKPDPYEQYFGPGTRLTVT.

This chain connects TRBV6-2 or TRBV6-3 to TRBJ1-2, with D unclear. Germline V gene data show CDR1 as MNHEY and CDR2 as SVGEGT. This CDR3 contains 11 residues. Between the trimmed V and J ends, which lost 6 bases and 10 bases, there was a span of 12 bases. CDR3 bases: TGTGCCAGCAGCAACGGGGTAGTCTACACCTTC. This codes for CASSNGVVYTF.

The rearrangement joins TRBV7-2 to TRBJ2-1, with 7 positions matching TRBD2. Germline V CDR1 and CDR2: SGHTA, FQGNSA. V shed 0 bases and J 1 base; nucleotides not matched to a gene: 3. The CDR3 extends over 16 amino acids. The CDR3 loop is CASSLAFSGSYNEQFF. The CDR3 nucleotides read TGTGCCAGCAGCTTAGCCTTTAGCGGGTCCTACAATGAGCAGTTCTTC.

The CDR3 nucleotides are TGTGCCAGCAGCGGAGGGGACTACGAGCAGTACTTC. Translating it yields CASSGGDYEQYF. The genes are TRBV2 and TRBJ2-7, with a tentative D call TRBD2 (6 bases). Germline CDR1 and CDR2: SNHLY and FYNNEI. This CDR3 comprises 12 residues. The V end was cut by 6 bases, the J end by 3 bases, with 9 bases between.

This chain links TRBV28 with TRBJ2-7; 11 positions agree with TRBD2. V trimming: 2 bases; J trimming: 3 bases; junction bases outside the gene matches: 9. CDR3 length equals 17 residues. Looked up from germline, CDR1 is MDHEN and CDR2 is SYDVKM. The CDR3 coding sequence is TGTGCCAGCAGTTTAGACCTTCTAGCGGGAGGCTACTACGAGCAGTACTTC. Translated: CASSLDLLAGGYYEQYF.

The chain employs TRBV28 and TRBJ1-1; a weak D match, TRBD1 (5 bases). Germline CDR1 and CDR2: MDHEN and SYDVKM. CDR3 length: 13 residues. V was pared by 9 bases and J by 6 bases, with 17 bases between. CDR3 coding DNA: TGTGCCAGTACCTTGGCAGGGTCCGCTGAAGCTTTCTTT. Amino acid sequence: CASTLAGSAEAFF.

There are a few counts of this clonotype. CDR3: CASRPGQGGTGELFF. The CDR3, as DNA: TGTGCCAGCAGGCCGGGACAGGGGGGGACCGGGGAGCTGTTTTTT. The chain couples TRBV7-9 to TRBJ2-2; 11 bases map to TRBD1. Looked up from germline, CDR1 is SEHNR and CDR2 is FQNEAQ (reference sequence). V lost 6 bases to trimming and J lost 5 bases; unmatched junction nucleotides: 5. This CDR3 has 15 residues.

This clonotype was counted ten times or more. The V call is TRBV12-3 or TRBV12-4, the J call TRBJ2-5; the D is unclear. This CDR3 contains 14 residues. Trimming removed 3 bases from V and 5 bases from J, with 13 bases in between. DNA of the CDR3: TGTGCCAGCAGTTTTAGTGGGATGCAGGAGACCCAGTACTTC. Protein: CASSFSGMQETQYF.

This clonotype came up many times. This chain uses TRBV30 with TRBJ1-5, with D tentatively TRBD1 (6 bases). Germline CDR1 and CDR2: GTSNPN and SVGIG (reference sequence). CDR3 length: 14 residues. Trimming took 1 base from V and 7 from J, leaving 14 bases between them. This CDR3 reads CAWSGQAPKQPQHF. CDR3 in DNA: TGTGCCTGGAGTGGACAGGCTCCTAAACAGCCCCAGCATTTT. Looking up the rest from reference TRBV30 and TRBJ1-5 gives the full variable domain: SQTIHQWPATLVQPVGSPLSLECTVEGTSNPNLYWYRQAAGRGLQLLFYSVGIGQISSEVPQNLSASRPQDRQFILSSKKLLLSDSGFYLCAWSGQAPKQPQHFGDGTRLSIL.